Shown below are 18 T cell receptor beta chains from a single sample sequenced in a study of shared clonotypes between healthy human individuals. TCRdb keeps only in-frame clones here, not all; method: immunoSEQ multiplex PCR. The data contain roughly 2.5 million clones, just over 90% of them singletons. The sample taken for sequencing was naive CD4+ T cells sorted from blood. Documented subset: CD45RA+ positively selected. The receptors originated from a man aged 18 to 29 in good health.

J is TRBJ1-5 and V is TRBV30; 7 bases agree with TRBD1. The CDR3 has 15 residues. The V and J ends lost 4 bases and 2 bases, in that order; junction bases with no gene match: 8. The germline gives CDR1 GTSNPN, CDR2 SVGIG (reference sequence). CDR3 DNA: TGTGCCTGGACCGGGACAGAAGGAGGCAATCAGCCCCAGCATTTT. This gives the protein CAWTGTEGGNQPQHF.

This chain uses TRBV10-3 with TRBJ2-6; D remains unclear. The CDR3 totals 14 residues. With 6 bases removed from V and 0 bases from J, the gap between germline ends came to 6 bases. CDR1 ENHRY and CDR2 SYGVKD come from the germline V gene. The CDR3 DNA reads TGTGCCATCAGGACGCACTCTGGGGCCAACGTCCTGACTTTC. Amino acids: CAIRTHSGANVLTF.

This clone was counted once. The chain couples TRBV4-3 to TRBJ1-6; 7 bases match TRBD1. J gave up 8 bases and V 5 bases, and 12 bases lay outside the gene matches. The length of the CDR3 is 16 residues. Germline loops: CDR1 LGHNA, CDR2 YSLEER. The CDR3 nucleotides read TGCGCCAGCAGCGCAAGAGGGGCGACAGGGCATTCACCCCTCCACTTT. It codes for CASSARGATGHSPLHF.

The chain is built from TRBV7-3 and TRBJ1-1; weak D call: TRBD1 (6 bases). Trimming removed 4 bases from V and 1 base from J, with 19 bases in between. CDR1 and CDR2 (germline): SGHTA, FQGTGA. The CDR3 sequence is 17 residues long. CDR3 sequence reads: CASSSITFTGSNTEAFF. The CDR3 DNA sequence: TGTGCCAGCAGCTCAATTACATTTACAGGGTCGAACACTGAAGCTTTCTTT.

The V call is TRBV7-2, the J call TRBJ2-1; weak D call: TRBD1 (7 bases). V lost 3 bases and J lost 4, with 13 bases in between. Germline CDR1 reads SGHTA; CDR2 reads FQGNSA. The CDR3 has 15 residues. The CDR3 sequence is CASSLVTGTYNEQFF. In DNA form, the CDR3 reads TGTGCCAGCAGCTTGGTGACAGGGACTTACAATGAGCAGTTCTTC.

This clone was counted between two and nine times. The same CDR3 can be traced to other DNA sequences in this sample. This chain connects TRBV28 to TRBJ1-5; no clear D gene. Deletions cut 3 bases from V and 4 bases from J, with 7 bases between. This CDR3 has 13 residues. CDR1 MDHEN and CDR2 SYDVKM come from the germline V gene. This CDR3 is CASSFVGNQPQHF. CDR3 nucleotides: TGTGCCAGCAGTTTTGTGGGGAATCAGCCCCAGCATTTT.

The V call is TRBV16, the J call TRBJ1-5, with D tentatively TRBD1 (6 bases). The CDR3 totals 14 residues. Germline assignment: CDR1 KGHSY and CDR2 FQNENV. V lost 3 bases to trimming and J lost 0 bases, with 6 bases between them. The CDR3 loop reads CASSHRGSNQPQHF. The CDR3 DNA reads as TGTGCCAGCAGCCACAGGGGTAGCAATCAGCCCCAGCATTTT.

The chain carries TRBV14 and TRBJ1-2; D is unresolved. The CDR3 covers 13 residues. In germline, CDR1 is SGHDN, CDR2 FVKESK. Trimming took 0 bases from V and 7 from J, leaving 9 bases between them. DNA for the CDR3: TGTGCCAGCAGCCAAGAGTTCCGGGTTGGCTACACCTTC. It yields the protein CASSQEFRVGYTF.

This chain connects TRBV27 to TRBJ1-5, with 8 bases lining up with TRBD1. In germline, CDR1 is MNHEY, CDR2 SMNVEV (reference sequence). This CDR3 contains 19 residues. V was pared by 2 bases and J by 3 bases, with 15 bases of the junction left unmatched. For the CDR3, the DNA is TGTGCCAGCAGTTTAGGGATCGGACAGGGAAAAACTAACAATCAGCCCCAGCATTTT. Its translation is CASSLGIGQGKTNNQPQHF.

The chain combines TRBV7-2 with TRBJ2-1; no clear D gene. The CDR3 runs to 15 residues. Germline-derived CDR1 and CDR2 are SGHTA and FQGNSA. The V end lost 1 base, the J end lost 7 bases, and 14 bases lay between the germline ends. Here the CDR3 reads CASSLVQLKTNEQFF. CDR3 nucleotide sequence: TGTGCCAGCAGCTTAGTCCAGCTCAAGACAAATGAGCAGTTCTTC. The full variable domain, rest sourced from reference TRBV7-2 and TRBJ2-1, is GAGVSQSPSNKVTEKGKDVELRCDPISGHTALYWYRQSLGQGLEFLIYFQGNSAPDKSGLPSDRFSAERTGGSVSTLTIQRTQQEDSAVYLCASSLVQLKTNEQFFGPGTRLTVL.

The chain couples TRBV7-8 to TRBJ2-7; no firm D call. V shed 1 base and J shed 1 base, with 5 bases lying between them. The CDR3 is 13 residues long. The V gene's germline CDR1 is SGHVS and CDR2 FQNEAQ. The CDR3 DNA reads TGTGCCAGCAGCTTAGACATTTCCTACGAGCAGTACTTC. This encodes CASSLDISYEQYF.

This rearrangement joins TRBV10-1 to TRBJ2-4; D remains ambiguous. The CDR3 covers 14 residues. Trimming took off 3 bases at V and 2 bases at J, with 8 bases between the two ends. Germline lookup yields CDR1 WNHNN and CDR2 SYGVQD (reference sequence). The CDR3 sequence is CASSEGSTKNIQYF. CDR3 coding DNA: TGCGCCAGCAGTGAAGGGTCCACCAAAAACATTCAGTACTTC.

The chain joins TRBV14 to TRBJ1-2; D is uncertain. V lost 1 base and J 3 bases, leaving 12 bases between the germline ends. The CDR3 length is 15 residues. CDR1 SGHDN and CDR2 FVKESK come from the germline V gene. CDR3 amino acids: CASSQGAARDYGYTF. Written as DNA, the CDR3 is TGTGCCAGCAGCCAAGGGGCGGCCAGAGACTATGGCTACACCTTC.

This clone was recorded only once. The identical CDR3 is also encoded by other nucleotide sequences in the sample. This sequence joins TRBV6-5 and TRBJ2-7; D is unresolved. Trimming stripped 6 bases from V and 3 bases from J, with 12 bases between. This CDR3 is 13 amino acids long. Germline assignment: CDR1 MNHEY and CDR2 SVGAGI. CDR3 sequence (DNA): TGTGCCAGCAGCCGCGGACGGAACTACGAGCAGTACTTC. Translating it yields CASSRGRNYEQYF.

This chain joins TRBV5-6 and TRBJ2-5; the match to TRBD1 covers 7 bases. Germline loops: CDR1 SGHDT, CDR2 YYEEEE. The ends lost 3 bases at V and 5 bases at J; junction bases unmatched: 13. CDR3 length: 16 amino acids. The chain's CDR3 is CASSSNRGISAETQYF. The CDR3 bases are TGTGCCAGCAGCTCCAACAGGGGAATAAGCGCGGAGACCCAGTACTTC.

CDR3 in DNA: TGTGCCAGCAAGGAGGGGGTGACTAATGAAAAACTGTTTTTT. Translating gives CASKEGVTNEKLFF. The V call is TRBV28, the J call TRBJ1-4; the D gene is possibly TRBD1 (6 bases). Germline CDR1 MDHEN, CDR2 SYDVKM. The CDR3 has 14 residues. V lost 7 bases, J lost 2 bases, and 11 bases lay in between.

The chain carries TRBV10-3 and TRBJ1-4; 7 bases map to TRBD1. From germline, CDR1 is ENHRY and CDR2 SYGVKD. V lost 6 bases to trimming and J lost 2 bases; unmatched junction nucleotides: 6. The CDR3 runs to 15 residues. This CDR3 reads CAISEQGMTNEKLFF. DNA of the CDR3: TGTGCCATCAGCGAACAGGGGATGACTAATGAAAAACTGTTTTTT.

This sequence joins TRBV10-1 and TRBJ2-2, with D possibly matching TRBD2 (6 bases). This CDR3 region has 14 residues. The V gene lost 6 bases and the J gene lost 2 bases, with 10 bases spanning the gap. Per germline, CDR1 WNHNN and CDR2 SYGVQD (reference sequence). Here the CDR3 DNA reads TGCGCCAGCAGGGGGGACTCCAACACCGGGGAGCTGTTTTTT. Protein sequence: CASRGDSNTGELFF.